The clone carrying this TCR beta chain was observed a handful of times. The antigen is not known. The sample belongs to a study of T cells after yellow fever vaccination. TCRdb analysed the 5' RACE reads with MiXCR anew, one entry per CDR3 protein. Of nearly 550,000 distinct CDR3 sequences in the sample, over 15% were seen once. General study results and limits: The study noted that FACS-sorted repertoires could contain abundant clonotypes contaminating from the bulk population.

The sequences come from PBMCs, collected 15 days after the yellow fever booster vaccination. The TCR sequence derives from a man aged 30 to 45 who received the YFV17D yellow fever vaccine.

Written as DNA, the CDR3 is TGTGCCAGCAGCTTTAGGGTCCCGAGCTCCTACAATGAGCAGTTCTTC. Amino acid sequence: CASSFRVPSSYNEQFF. The gene calls are TRBV5-5 and TRBJ2-1; D unresolved. V shed 2 bases and J shed 0 bases, with 12 bases lying between them. The germline V gene has CDR1 SGHKS and CDR2 YYEKEE (reference sequence). The CDR3 sequence is 16 residues long.